Shown below are 10 T cell receptor beta chains from a single sample sequenced in a study of T-cell memory formation after mild COVID-19. TCRdb ran MiXCR on the 5' RACE reads and lists one entry per CDR3 protein. The sample records approximately 210,000 distinct CDR3 sequences, approximately 20% being singletons. Sample: PBMCs or a T cell subset sorted from them (not recorded which). These receptors all come from an adult woman who had mild COVID-19 (a few samples of this study predate the infection). Cell type and time point are not known.

This sequence joins TRBV7-3 and TRBJ2-1; 7 bases line up with TRBD2. V lost 8 bases and J lost 8; bases outside the gene matches: 6. Germline assignment: CDR1 SGHTA and CDR2 FQGTGA. There are 12 residues in the CDR3. CDR3 amino acids: CASAREGYEQFF. CDR3 DNA: TGTGCCAGCGCGAGGGAGGGCTATGAGCAGTTCTTC.

This clonotype turned up a few times. The chain recombines TRBV5-1 with TRBJ1-2; 7 bases match TRBD1. In germline, CDR1 is SGHRS, CDR2 YFSETQ. J lost 2 bases, V lost 1 base, and 2 bases had no gene match. The CDR3 length is 14 residues. The CDR3 nucleotides read TGCGCCAGCAGCTTGAAACAGGGGAACTATGGCTACACCTTC. Residues: CASSLKQGNYGYTF. Drawing the rest from reference TRBV5-1 and TRBJ1-2, the complete variable domain is KAGVTQTPRYLIKTRGQQVTLSCSPISGHRSVSWYQQTPGQGLQFLFEYFSETQRNKGNFPGRFSGRQFSNSRSEMNVSTLELGDSALYLCASSLKQGNYGYTFGSGTRLTVV.

This chain uses TRBV12-3 or TRBV12-4 with TRBJ2-7; 9 nucleotides match TRBD2. Trimming cost V 6 bases and J 3 bases; bases outside gene matches: 3. This CDR3 spans 13 amino acids. The CDR3 DNA sequence: TGTGCCAGCAGGGGACTAGCCCTCTACGAGCAGTACTTC. Its protein is CASRGLALYEQYF.

This clonotype was found a few times. The V gene is TRBV25-1, the J gene TRBJ1-1; D uncertain. Deletions cut 4 bases from V and 11 bases from J, with 17 bases between. Germline V CDR1 and CDR2: MGHDK, SYGVNS. The CDR3 sequence is 13 residues long. The CDR3 DNA follows: TGTGCCAGCAGTGCTGCCGCCCCCCCTGTGGCTTTCTTT. Its translation: CASSAAAPPVAFF. Together with reference TRBV25-1 and TRBJ1-1, the CDR3 gives the full variable domain: EADIYQTPRYLVIGTGKKITLECSQTMGHDKMYWYQQDPGMELHLIHYSYGVNSTEKGDLSSESTVSRIRTEHFPLTLESARPSHTSQYLCASSAAAPPVAFFGQGTRLTVV.

The chain carries TRBV11-2 and TRBJ1-2; a weak D match, TRBD1 (6 bases). This CDR3 has 13 residues. CDR1 and CDR2 from the germline V gene are SGHAT and FQNNGV. The V end was cut by 0 bases, the J end by 7 bases, with 9 bases between. The chain's CDR3 is CASSLEGAVGYTF. In DNA, the CDR3 is TGTGCCAGCAGCTTAGAGGGGGCAGTTGGCTACACCTTC.

This sequence joins TRBV2 and TRBJ1-5; D not resolved. CDR1 and CDR2 from the germline V gene are SNHLY and FYNNEI. There are 15 residues in the CDR3. V was cut by 5 bases and J by 1 base, with 12 bases left in between. CDR3 nucleotide sequence: TGTGCCAGCAGTAGGTCCCTGGGGAGCAATCAGCCCCAGCATTTT. Protein sequence: CASSRSLGSNQPQHF.

CDR3 bases: TGTGCCAGCAGCCAGACAGGGCGAGAGACCCAGTACTTC. This gives the protein CASSQTGRETQYF. The J gene is TRBJ2-5, the V gene TRBV7-3; TRBD1 agrees at 7 bases. The germline gives CDR1 SGHTA, CDR2 FQGTGA. The ends lost 5 bases at V and 4 bases at J; junction bases unmatched: 4. The CDR3 extends over 13 amino acids.

This sequence joins TRBV7-3 and TRBJ2-1, with 12 nucleotides matching TRBD2. Per the germline V gene, CDR1 is SGHTA and CDR2 is FQGTGA. The J segment lost 10 bases and the V segment lost 4 bases, leaving 2 bases of the junction unmatched. The CDR3 is 13 residues long. CDR3 sequence: CASSSGLAGEQFF. The CDR3, as DNA: TGTGCCAGCAGCTCGGGACTAGCGGGCGAGCAGTTCTTC. The full variable domain, in which reference TRBV7-3 and TRBJ2-1 provide the parts outside the CDR3, is GAGVSQTPSNKVTEKGKYVELRCDPISGHTALYWYRQSLGQGPEFLIYFQGTGAADDSGLPNDRFFAVRPEGSVSTLKIQRTERGDSAVYLCASSSGLAGEQFFGPGTRLTVL.

V and J are TRBV6-2 or TRBV6-3 and TRBJ2-5; the match to TRBD2 covers 10 bases. The V gene end was trimmed by 6 bases and the J gene end by 10 bases; junction bases not matched to a gene: 11. CDR3 length: 14 residues. Germline lookup yields CDR1 MNHEY and CDR2 SVGEGT. This CDR3 is CASRRASGRRDQYF. The CDR3 region has the DNA TGTGCCAGCAGAAGGGCTAGCGGGAGAAGGGACCAGTACTTC.

The chain carries TRBV6-5 and TRBJ2-7; 10 bases map to TRBD2. This CDR3 has 16 amino acids. V trimming: 4 bases; J trimming: 1 base; junction bases outside the gene matches: 7. Germline CDR1 and CDR2: MNHEY and SVGAGI. The CDR3 region has the DNA TGTGCCAGCAGTTTGTCTAGCGGGAGCTGGTCCTACGAGCAGTACTTC. Its translation is CASSLSSGSWSYEQYF.